Listed below are T cell receptor beta chains from one sample, sequenced in a study of Ad26.COV2.S vaccination and SARS-CoV-2 variants. The assay was immunoSEQ multiplex PCR, and TCRdb's table has in-frame clones only and misses some. Of about 680,000 clones listed, about 89% are singletons. Sequenced material: peripheral blood, taken in a trial of Ad26.COV2.S vaccine versus placebo. The source of these receptors is a person between 18 and 65 years old who received the Ad26.COV2.S COVID-19 vaccine or a placebo. Both conserved end residues are part of each CDR3. The D gene is left open where the match is weak. Where a row states a size, it is once, few, many or the class of an expanded clone; other rows omit it.

J gene | V gene | D gene | clone size | CDR3 DNA | CDR3 protein
TRBJ2-5 | TRBV4-2 | TRBD2 | . | TGTGCCAGCAGCCCTAGCGGGAGTCAAGAGACCCAGTACTTC | CASSPSGSQETQYF
TRBJ2-2 | TRBV3-1/TRBV3-2 | . | . | TGTGCCAGCAGCCAAGATTCGCCAGCCTATAGCACCGGGGAGCTGTTTTTT | CASSQDSPAYSTGELFF
TRBJ2-3 | TRBV29-1 | . | . | TGCAGCAAAAGACTCGGAGATACGCAGTATTTT | CSKRLGDTQYF
TRBJ1-3 | TRBV18 | . | . | TGTGCCAGCTCGCTCCTAGGGGGCTCTGGAAACACCATATATTTT | CASSLLGGSGNTIYF
TRBJ1-1 | TRBV29-1 | . | once | TGCAGCGTTGAAGGAACTATCTACACTGAAGCTTTCTTT | CSVEGTIYTEAFF
TRBJ2-7 | TRBV10-2 | TRBD2 | . | TGCGCCAGCAGTGTTAGCGGGAGTTACGAGCAGTACTTC | CASSVSGSYEQYF
TRBJ2-5 | TRBV9 | . | . | TGTGCCAGCAGCGTAGGGACGGGACTGGGGGAGACCCAGTACTTC | CASSVGTGLGETQYF
TRBJ1-5 | TRBV14 | . | . | TGTGCCAGCAGCCCCGGGCTCACAACGGGCTATAGCAATCAGCCCCAGCATTTT | CASSPGLTTGYSNQPQHF
TRBJ1-2 | TRBV30 | . | . | TGTGCCTTTAGTTTGGGCTATGGCTACACCTTC | CAFSLGYGYTF
TRBJ2-1 | TRBV7-8 | . | once | TGTGCCAGCCGGGGCGGGAATGAGCAGTTCTTC | CASRGGNEQFF
TRBJ2-1 | TRBV19 | . | . | TGTGCCAGTAGTATTGGCAATGAGCAGTTCTTC | CASSIGNEQFF
TRBJ1-1 | TRBV6-5 | . | once | TGTGCCAGCAGTTACTCGATGCGAACTGAAGCTTTCTTT | CASSYSMRTEAFF
TRBJ1-2 | TRBV4-2 | TRBD1 | . | TGTGCCAGCAGCCAAGATGGGGACAGGAGACTTGGCTATGGCTACACCTTC | CASSQDGDRRLGYGYTF
TRBJ2-5 | TRBV5-1 | . | . | TGCGCCAGCAGCTCTGGGGGCGTAGAGACCCAGTACTTC | CASSSGGVETQYF
TRBJ2-3 | TRBV19 | TRBD1 | . | TGTGCCAGTAGTAACGACAGGGGGCCAACAGATACGCAGTATTTT | CASSNDRGPTDTQYF
TRBJ2-1 | TRBV5-1 | . | . | TGCGCCAGCAGCTTCGGCGGTGTTGGGGCCAATGAGCAGTTCTTC | CASSFGGVGANEQFF
TRBJ2-1 | TRBV24-1 | TRBD2 | . | TGTGCCACCAGTGTAGGCGGGGGAACGTACAATGAGCAGTTCTTC | CATSVGGGTYNEQFF
TRBJ2-7 | TRBV6-5 | . | . | TGTGCCAGCAGGATACAGAGCTTAACCTACGAGCAGTACTTC | CASRIQSLTYEQYF
TRBJ2-3 | TRBV9 | TRBD2 | . | TGTGCCAGCAGCCCCCGAGAGCCGGGGGGAACAGATACGCAGTATTTT | CASSPREPGGTDTQYF
TRBJ2-7 | TRBV7-9 | TRBD1 | . | TGTGCCAGCAGCTTAGCGGACAGGGGCTCCTACGAGCAGTACTTC | CASSLADRGSYEQYF
TRBJ2-1 | TRBV20-1 | . | . | TGCAGTGCCCGGAGGAATGAGCAGTTCTTC | CSARRNEQFF
TRBJ2-1 | TRBV27 | TRBD2 | few | TGTGCCAGCGGACTAGCGGGAGCACGGGAGCAGTTCTTC | CASGLAGAREQFF
TRBJ2-6 | TRBV19 | . | . | TGTGCCAGTAGTATTGTCCGGTTTTCTGGGGCCAACGTCCTGACTTTC | CASSIVRFSGANVLTF
TRBJ2-7 | TRBV12-3/TRBV12-4 | TRBD1 | . | TGTGCCACCGCCTTGGACAGGGGCTACGAGCAGTACTTC | CATALDRGYEQYF
TRBJ2-7 | TRBV11-2 | TRBD2 | . | TGTGCCAGCAGTAGAGGGAGGGATGACTACGAGCAGTACTTC | CASSRGRDDYEQYF
TRBJ2-4 | TRBV21-1 | . | . | TGTGCCAGCAGCACTAACATCTACCGGGCCCCGAGACCCAAAAACATTCAGTACTTC | CASSTNIYRAPRPKNIQYF
TRBJ2-7 | TRBV7-2 | TRBD1 | . | TGTGCCAGCAGCTTCCGACAGGGGAGCTCCTACGAGCAGTACTTC | CASSFRQGSSYEQYF
TRBJ2-2 | TRBV3-1/TRBV3-2 | . | . | TGTGCCAGCAGGGACAGTTCGAACACCGGGGAGCTGTTTTTT | CASRDSSNTGELFF
TRBJ1-2 | TRBV30 | TRBD1 | . | TGTGCCTGGAACACCTACAGGGGCTATGGCTACACCTTC | CAWNTYRGYGYTF
TRBJ1-1 | TRBV10-1 | TRBD1 | . | TGCGCCAGCAGGACAGGGGGCATGGACACTGAAGCTTTCTTT | CASRTGGMDTEAFF
TRBJ1-1 | TRBV6-5 | . | . | TGTGCCAGCAGTTACCAGACGAACACTGAAGCTTTCTTT | CASSYQTNTEAFF
TRBJ2-3 | TRBV5-1 | . | once | TGCGCCAGCAGCCAGCCCGGGGATACGCAGTATTTT | CASSQPGDTQYF
TRBJ2-5 | TRBV3-1/TRBV3-2 | TRBD2 | . | TGTGCCAGCAGCCCTAACAGCGGGAGCTGGAAAGAGACCCAGTACTTC | CASSPNSGSWKETQYF
TRBJ2-2 | TRBV9 | . | once | TGTGCCAGCAGCGCCGGGTTAGGACTGCAAACCGGGGAGCTGTTTTTT | CASSAGLGLQTGELFF
TRBJ2-3 | TRBV7-9 | . | once | TGTGCCAGCAGCTGGGGAGCTAGCGGCACAGATACGCAGTATTTT | CASSWGASGTDTQYF
TRBJ1-2 | TRBV29-1 | TRBD1 | . | TGCAGCGTATCCAGGGACAGCTATGGCTACACCTTC | CSVSRDSYGYTF
TRBJ2-7 | TRBV20-1 | TRBD2 | . | TGCAGTGCTAGTGGGGGGACTAGCGGATCCTACGAGCAGTACTTC | CSASGGTSGSYEQYF
TRBJ1-6 | TRBV7-2 | . | . | TGTGCCAGCAGCTTAGACGGGGGCTACAATAATTCACCCCTCCACTTT | CASSLDGGYNNSPLHF
TRBJ2-3 | TRBV2 | TRBD2 | once | TGTGCCAGCAGGAAAAGCGGGATGGCAGATACGCAGTATTTT | CASRKSGMADTQYF
TRBJ2-2 | TRBV30 | . | . | TGTGCCTGGAGCCGGATGAACACCGGGGAGCTGTTTTTT | CAWSRMNTGELFF
TRBJ1-5 | TRBV19 | . | . | TGTGCCAGTAGTATAGATCATCCAGCCGTTAGCAATCAGCCCCAGCATTTT | CASSIDHPAVSNQPQHF
TRBJ1-1 | TRBV7-7 | . | . | TGTGCCAGCAGCTTAGGGGTGGGCACTGAAGCTTTCTTT | CASSLGVGTEAFF
TRBJ2-7 | TRBV2 | . | . | TGTGCCAGCTCTCGCCAGGTGGAGCAGTACTTC | CASSRQVEQYF
TRBJ2-1 | TRBV10-3 | TRBD2 | . | TGTGCCATCACCGGGACTAGCGGGAGCTTCTCCGATGAGCAGTTCTTC | CAITGTSGSFSDEQFF
TRBJ2-5 | TRBV24-1 | . | once | TGTGCCACCAGTGATTACGGGTGGGGCAGAGTGGAGACCCAGTACTTC | CATSDYGWGRVETQYF
TRBJ2-7 | TRBV30 | . | . | TGTGCCTGGAGTTCTGGGTACGAGCAGTACTTC | CAWSSGYEQYF
TRBJ2-3 | TRBV5-4 | . | . | TGTGCCAGCAGCTTATCTGCCACAGATACGCAGTATTTT | CASSLSATDTQYF
TRBJ2-1 | TRBV18 | . | . | TGTGCCAGCTCACCCACCAACAGCCCCTACAATGAGCAGTTCTTC | CASSPTNSPYNEQFF
TRBJ2-7 | TRBV6-5 | TRBD1 | . | TGTGCCAGCAGTTACAGTTCCGTGGGACAGGTTTACGAGCAGTACTTC | CASSYSSVGQVYEQYF
TRBJ1-5 | TRBV27 | . | . | TGTGCCAGCAGTCCTAGGGGAGATCAGCCCCAGCATTTT | CASSPRGDQPQHF